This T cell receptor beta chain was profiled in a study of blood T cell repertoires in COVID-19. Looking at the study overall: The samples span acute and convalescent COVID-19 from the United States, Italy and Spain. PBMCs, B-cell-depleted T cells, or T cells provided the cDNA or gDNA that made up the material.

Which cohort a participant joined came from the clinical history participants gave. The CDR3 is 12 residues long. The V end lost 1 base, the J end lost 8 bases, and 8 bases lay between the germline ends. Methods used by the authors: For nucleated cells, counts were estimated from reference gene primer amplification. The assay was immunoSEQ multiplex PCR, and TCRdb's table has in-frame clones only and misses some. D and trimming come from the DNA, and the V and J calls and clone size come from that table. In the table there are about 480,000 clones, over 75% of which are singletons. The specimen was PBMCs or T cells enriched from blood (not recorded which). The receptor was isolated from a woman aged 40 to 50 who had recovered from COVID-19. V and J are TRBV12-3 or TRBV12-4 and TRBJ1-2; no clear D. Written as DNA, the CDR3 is TGTGCCAGCAGTTTAGGACTTCCGGGCTACACCTTC. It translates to CASSLGLPGYTF.